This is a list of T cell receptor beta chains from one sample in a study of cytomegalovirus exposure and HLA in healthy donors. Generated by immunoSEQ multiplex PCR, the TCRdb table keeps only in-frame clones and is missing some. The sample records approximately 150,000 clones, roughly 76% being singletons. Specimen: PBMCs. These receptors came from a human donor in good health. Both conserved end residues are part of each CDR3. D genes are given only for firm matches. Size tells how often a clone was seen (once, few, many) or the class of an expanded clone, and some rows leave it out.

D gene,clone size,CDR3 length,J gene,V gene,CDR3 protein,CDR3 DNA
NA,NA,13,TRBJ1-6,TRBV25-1,CASSDAAVTPLHF,TGTGCCAGCAGTGACGCGGCGGTCACCCCCCTCCACTTT
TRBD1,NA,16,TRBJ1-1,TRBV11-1,CASSLALTGGNTEAFF,TGTGCCAGCAGCTTAGCGCTAACAGGGGGCAACACTGAAGCTTTCTTT
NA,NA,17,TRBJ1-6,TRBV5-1,CASSPWEGSSYNSPLHF,TGCGCCAGCAGCCCCTGGGAGGGGAGCTCCTATAATTCACCCCTCCACTTT
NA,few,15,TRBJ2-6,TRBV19,CASSVTGSGANVLTF,TGTGCCAGTAGTGTTACAGGGTCTGGGGCCAACGTCCTGACTTTC
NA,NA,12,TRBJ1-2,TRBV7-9,CASSLLRVGYTF,TGTGCCAGCAGCCTCCTCAGGGTTGGCTACACCTTC
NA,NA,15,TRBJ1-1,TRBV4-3,CASSFAWGGGTEAFF,TGCGCCAGCAGCTTCGCGTGGGGCGGGGGCACTGAAGCTTTCTTT
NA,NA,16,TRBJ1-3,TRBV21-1,CASSALQGAGGNTIYF,TGTGCCAGCAGCGCCCTACAGGGGGCGGGTGGAAACACCATATATTTT
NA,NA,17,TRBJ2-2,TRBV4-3,CASSQRNRPYNTGELFF,TGCGCCAGCAGCCAGCGGAATCGGCCGTATAACACCGGGGAGCTGTTTTTT
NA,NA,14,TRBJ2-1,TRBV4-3,CASSQLDYSNEQFF,TGCGCCAGCAGCCAACTTGACTACTCCAATGAGCAGTTCTTC
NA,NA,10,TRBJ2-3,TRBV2,CANEYDTQYF,TGTGCCAACGAGTACGATACGCAGTATTTT
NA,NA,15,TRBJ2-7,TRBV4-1,CASSQDSADYYEQYF,TGCGCCAGCAGCCAAGATTCTGCGGATTACTACGAGCAGTACTTC
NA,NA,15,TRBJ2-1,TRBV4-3,CASSQERARGNEQFF,TGCGCCAGCAGCCAAGAAAGAGCTAGGGGCAATGAGCAGTTCTTC
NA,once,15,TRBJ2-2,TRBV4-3,CASSQGAGAAGELFF,TGCGCCAGCAGCCAAGGGGCAGGGGCCGCCGGGGAGCTGTTTTTT
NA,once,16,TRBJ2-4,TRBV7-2,CASSLRRALAKNIQYF,TGTGCCAGCAGCTTACGGAGGGCGCTAGCCAAAAACATTCAGTACTTC
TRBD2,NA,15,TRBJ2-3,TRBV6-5,CASRWSGGSTDTQYF,TGTGCCAGCCGCTGGAGCGGGGGAAGCACAGATACGCAGTATTTT
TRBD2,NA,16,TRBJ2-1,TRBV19,CASSRGISGGRGEQFF,TGTGCCAGTAGTAGGGGGATATCGGGGGGGCGGGGTGAGCAGTTCTTC
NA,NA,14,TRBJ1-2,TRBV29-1,CSVTRDFGDYGYTF,TGCAGCGTCACCCGGGATTTCGGCGACTATGGTTACACCTTC
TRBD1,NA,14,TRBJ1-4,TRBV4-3,CASSQGQGNEKLFF,TGCGCCAGCAGCCAAGGACAGGGAAATGAAAAACTGTTTTTT
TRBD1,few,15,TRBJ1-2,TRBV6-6,CASSQPYRGRDGYTF,TGTGCCAGCAGTCAACCGTACAGGGGGCGGGATGGCTACACCTTC
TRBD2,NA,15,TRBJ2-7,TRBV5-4,CASSLVGGGTYEQYF,TGTGCCAGCAGCCTCGTCGGCGGGGGGACCTACGAGCAGTACTTC
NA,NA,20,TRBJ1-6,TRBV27,CASSPNPMTDPDSYNSPLHF,TGTGCCAGCAGCCCTAACCCAATGACAGACCCCGACTCCTATAATTCACCCCTCCACTTT
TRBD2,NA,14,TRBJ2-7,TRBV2,CASSEMLAVNEQYF,TGTGCCAGCAGTGAAATGCTAGCGGTTAACGAGCAGTACTTC
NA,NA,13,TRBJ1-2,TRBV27,CASSPGANYGYTF,TGTGCCAGCAGTCCAGGGGCTAACTATGGCTACACCTTC
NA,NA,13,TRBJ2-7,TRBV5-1,CASSLAGYYEQYF,TGCGCCAGCAGCTTGGCAGGGTACTACGAGCAGTACTTC
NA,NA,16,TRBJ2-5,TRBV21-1,CASSKELLTGQETQYF,TGTGCCAGCAGCAAAGAGCTATTAACGGGACAAGAGACCCAGTACTTC
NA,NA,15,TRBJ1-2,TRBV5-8,CASSLGGGLNYGYTF,TGTGCCAGCAGCTTGGGTGGAGGACTTAACTATGGCTACACCTTC
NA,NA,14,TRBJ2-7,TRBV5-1,CASSPYRSSYEQYF,TGCGCCAGCAGCCCTTACCGCAGCTCCTACGAGCAGTACTTC
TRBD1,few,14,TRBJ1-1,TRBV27,CASSLGTGGTEAFF,TGTGCCAGCAGTTTAGGGACAGGGGGCACTGAAGCTTTCTTT
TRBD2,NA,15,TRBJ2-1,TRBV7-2,CASSLRGASYNEQFF,TGTGCCAGCAGCTTGCGGGGGGCCTCCTACAATGAGCAGTTCTTC
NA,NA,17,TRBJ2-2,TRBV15,CATSRDQGTLNTGELFF,TGTGCCACCAGCAGAGATCAGGGGACCCTGAACACCGGGGAGCTGTTTTTT
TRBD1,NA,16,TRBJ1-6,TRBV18,CASSLTDRANNSPLHF,TGTGCCAGCTCACTTACGGACAGGGCTAATAATTCACCCCTCCACTTT
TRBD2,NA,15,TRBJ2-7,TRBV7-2,CASSLVGGGAEEQYF,TGTGCCAGCAGCTTAGTTGGCGGGGGGGCGGAGGAGCAGTACTTC
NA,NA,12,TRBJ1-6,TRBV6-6,CASSSRASPLHF,TGTGCCAGCAGCTCCAGGGCTTCACCCCTCCACTTT
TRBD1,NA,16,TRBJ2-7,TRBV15,CATSRGDRFHSYEQYF,TGTGCCACCAGCAGAGGGGACAGGTTCCACTCCTACGAGCAGTACTTC
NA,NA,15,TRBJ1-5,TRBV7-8,CASSLTLQSNQPQHF,TGTGCCAGCAGCCTTACGCTACAGTCCAACCAGCCCCAGCATTTT
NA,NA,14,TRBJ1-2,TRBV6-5,CASSYSFSNYGYTF,TGTGCCAGCAGTTACTCGTTCAGTAACTATGGCTACACCTTC
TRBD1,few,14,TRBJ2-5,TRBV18,CASSQVTGGETQYF,TGTGCCAGCTCCCAAGTGACAGGGGGAGAGACCCAGTACTTC
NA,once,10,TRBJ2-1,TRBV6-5,CASGPNEQFF,TGTGCCAGCGGGCCCAATGAGCAGTTCTTC
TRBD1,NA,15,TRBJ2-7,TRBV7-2,CASSTPWTGYYEQYF,TGTGCCAGCAGCACCCCGTGGACAGGTTACTACGAGCAGTACTTC
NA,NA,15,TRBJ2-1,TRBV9,CASSVAGARHNEQFF,TGTGCCAGCAGCGTAGCAGGGGCTAGACACAATGAGCAGTTCTTC
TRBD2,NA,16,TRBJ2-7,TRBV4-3,CASSQDSGGSSYEQYF,TGCGCCAGCAGCCAAGATAGCGGGGGGTCCTCCTACGAGCAGTACTTC
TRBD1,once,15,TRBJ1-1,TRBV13,CASSFRQGAITEAFF,TGTGCCAGCAGCTTCCGACAGGGGGCAATCACTGAAGCTTTCTTT
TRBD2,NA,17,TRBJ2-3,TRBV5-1,CASSLVTSGESTDTQYF,TGCGCCAGCAGCTTGGTGACTAGCGGGGAGAGCACAGATACGCAGTATTTT
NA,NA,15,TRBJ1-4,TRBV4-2,CASSQGRAEEDKLFF,TGTGCCAGCAGCCAAGGTCGAGCAGAAGAGGATAAACTGTTTTTT
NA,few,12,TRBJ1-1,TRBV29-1,CSVDRQNTEAFF,TGCAGCGTTGATCGACAAAACACTGAAGCTTTCTTT
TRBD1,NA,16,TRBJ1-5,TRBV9,CASSRDRGYSNQPQHF,TGTGCCAGCAGCCGGGACAGGGGGTATAGCAATCAGCCCCAGCATTTT
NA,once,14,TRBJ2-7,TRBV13,CASSRDTGTYEQYF,TGTGCCAGCAGCCGAGACACTGGAACCTACGAGCAGTACTTC
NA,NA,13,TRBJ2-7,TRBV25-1,CASSDEVAYEQYF,TGTGCCAGCAGTGATGAGGTGGCCTACGAGCAGTACTTC
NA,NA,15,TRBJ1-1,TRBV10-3,CAISTSTVTNTEAFF,TGTGCCATCAGTACCTCGACAGTGACGAACACTGAAGCTTTCTTT
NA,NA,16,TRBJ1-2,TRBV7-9,CASSPGWSQINYGYTF,TGTGCCAGCAGCCCGGGGTGGTCACAAATCAACTATGGCTACACCTTC